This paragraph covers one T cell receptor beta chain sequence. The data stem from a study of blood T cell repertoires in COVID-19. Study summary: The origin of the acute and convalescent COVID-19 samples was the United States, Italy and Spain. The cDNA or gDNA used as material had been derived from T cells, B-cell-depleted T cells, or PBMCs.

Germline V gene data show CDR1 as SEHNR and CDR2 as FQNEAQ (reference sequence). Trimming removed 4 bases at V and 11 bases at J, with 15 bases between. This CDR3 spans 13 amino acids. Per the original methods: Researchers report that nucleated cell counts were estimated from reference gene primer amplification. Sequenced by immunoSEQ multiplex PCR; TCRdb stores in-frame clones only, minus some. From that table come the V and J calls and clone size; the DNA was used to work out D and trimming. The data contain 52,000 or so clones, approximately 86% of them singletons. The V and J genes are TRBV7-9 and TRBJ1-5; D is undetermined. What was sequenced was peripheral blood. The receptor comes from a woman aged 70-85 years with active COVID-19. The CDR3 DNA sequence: TGTGCCAGCAGCTGGGAGGGTTTGGAGGCCCAGCATTTT. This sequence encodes CASSWEGLEAQHF.